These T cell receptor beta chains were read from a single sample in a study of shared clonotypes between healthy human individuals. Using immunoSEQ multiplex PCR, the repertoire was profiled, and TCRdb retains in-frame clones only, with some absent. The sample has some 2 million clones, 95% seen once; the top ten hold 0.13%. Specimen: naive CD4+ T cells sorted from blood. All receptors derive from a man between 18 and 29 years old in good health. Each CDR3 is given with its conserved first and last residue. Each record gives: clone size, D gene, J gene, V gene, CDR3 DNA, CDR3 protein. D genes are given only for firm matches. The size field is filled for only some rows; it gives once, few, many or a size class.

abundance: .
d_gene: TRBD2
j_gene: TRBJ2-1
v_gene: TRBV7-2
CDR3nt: TGTGCCAGCAGCTTACCAAGGCCACTAGCGGGGGCCAATGAGCAGTTCTTC
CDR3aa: CASSLPRPLAGANEQFF

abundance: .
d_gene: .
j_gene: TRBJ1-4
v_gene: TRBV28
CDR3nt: TGTGCCAGCGGCAGTCTTAATGAAAAACTGTTTTTT
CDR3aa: CASGSLNEKLFF

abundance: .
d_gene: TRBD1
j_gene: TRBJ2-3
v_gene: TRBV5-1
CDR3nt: TGCGCCAGCAGCTTACAGGGGCTTAACACAGATACGCAGTATTTT
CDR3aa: CASSLQGLNTDTQYF

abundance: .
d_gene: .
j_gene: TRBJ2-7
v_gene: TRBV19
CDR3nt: TGTGCCAGTAGTAAGGGACTTGAGGTCCTCGAGCAGTACTTC
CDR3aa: CASSKGLEVLEQYF

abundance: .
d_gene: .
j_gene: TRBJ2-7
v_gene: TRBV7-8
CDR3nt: TGTGCCAGCAGCTTAGTGGCAGGGGTAAGCTCCTACGAGCAGTACTTC
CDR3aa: CASSLVAGVSSYEQYF

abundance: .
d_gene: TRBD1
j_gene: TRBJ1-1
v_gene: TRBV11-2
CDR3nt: TGTGCCAGCAAATCCCGACAGGGGAACACTGAAGCTTTCTTT
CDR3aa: CASKSRQGNTEAFF

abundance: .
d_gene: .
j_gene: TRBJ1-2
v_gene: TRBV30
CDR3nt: TGTGCCTGGAGTAGGACTGATGGCTACACCTTC
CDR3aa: CAWSRTDGYTF

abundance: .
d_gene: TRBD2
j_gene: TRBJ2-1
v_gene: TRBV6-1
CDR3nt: TGTGCCAGCACCCCCCTAAGGGGAAGCGGGGAGTTCTTC
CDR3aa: CASTPLRGSGEFF

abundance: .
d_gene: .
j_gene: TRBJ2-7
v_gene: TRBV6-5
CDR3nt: TGTGCCAGCAGTTACTCGACTGGAACCTACGAGCAGTACTTC
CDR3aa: CASSYSTGTYEQYF

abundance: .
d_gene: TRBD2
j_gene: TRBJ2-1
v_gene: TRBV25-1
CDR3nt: TGTGCCAGCAGTCTACTAGCGGAACCCAATGAGCAGTTCTTC
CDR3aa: CASSLLAEPNEQFF

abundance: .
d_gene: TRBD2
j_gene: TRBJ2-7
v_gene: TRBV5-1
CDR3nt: TGCGCCAGCAGCTTGGTTCTAGCGGGAGAGGACGAGCAGTACTTC
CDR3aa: CASSLVLAGEDEQYF

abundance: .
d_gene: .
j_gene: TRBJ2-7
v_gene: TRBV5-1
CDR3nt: TGCGCCAGCAGCTTGGGGGACTTCTCCTACGAGCAGTACTTC
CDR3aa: CASSLGDFSYEQYF

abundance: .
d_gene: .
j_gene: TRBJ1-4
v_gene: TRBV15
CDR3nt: TGTGCCACCAGCAGAGACCCCAGGGAGGGAGAAAAACTGTTTTTT
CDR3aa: CATSRDPREGEKLFF

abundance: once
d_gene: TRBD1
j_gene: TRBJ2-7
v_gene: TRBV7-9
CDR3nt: TGTGCCAGCAGCTCCCGGGTCCCCGTGACAGGGGCCTACGAGCAGTACTTC
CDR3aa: CASSSRVPVTGAYEQYF

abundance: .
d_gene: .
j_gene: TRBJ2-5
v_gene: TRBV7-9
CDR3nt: TGTGCCAGCAGCCGGAATGAAGAGACCCAGTACTTC
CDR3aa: CASSRNEETQYF

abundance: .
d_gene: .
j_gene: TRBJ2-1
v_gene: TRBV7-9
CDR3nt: TGTGCCAGCAGCTTAGTAGGGTTCACGGAGTTCTTC
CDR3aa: CASSLVGFTEFF

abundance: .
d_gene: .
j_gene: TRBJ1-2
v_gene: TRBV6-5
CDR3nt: TGTGCCAGCAGTTACTCGCAAGTAACGGGCTACACCTTC
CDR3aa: CASSYSQVTGYTF

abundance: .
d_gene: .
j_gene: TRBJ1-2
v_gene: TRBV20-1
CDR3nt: TGCAGTGCTAGATCCGAGTCTGGCTACACCTTC
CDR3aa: CSARSESGYTF

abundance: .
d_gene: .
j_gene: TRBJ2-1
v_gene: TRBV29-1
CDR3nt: TGCAGCGTTGGACAGGGAGGTAGCAATGAGCAGTTCTTC
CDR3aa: CSVGQGGSNEQFF

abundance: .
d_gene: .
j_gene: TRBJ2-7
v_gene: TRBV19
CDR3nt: TGTGCCAGTAGTCCCCTTGGCTCCTACGAGCAGTACTTC
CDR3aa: CASSPLGSYEQYF

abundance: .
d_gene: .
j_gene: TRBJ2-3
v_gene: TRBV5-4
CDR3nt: TGTGCCAGCAGCTTGGCGGGGCGCACCGCTAGCACAGATACGCAGTATTTT
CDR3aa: CASSLAGRTASTDTQYF

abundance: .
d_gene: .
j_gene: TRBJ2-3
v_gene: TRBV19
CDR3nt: TGTGCCAGTAGTATATCCTACCTAGGGGGGACCCCCACAGATACGCAGTATTTT
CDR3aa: CASSISYLGGTPTDTQYF

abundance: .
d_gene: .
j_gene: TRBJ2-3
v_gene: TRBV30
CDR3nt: TGTGCCTGGATAAGGGATGTTACGCAGTATTTT
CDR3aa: CAWIRDVTQYF

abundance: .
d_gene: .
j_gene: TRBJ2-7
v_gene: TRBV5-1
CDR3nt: TGCGCCAGCAGCTCCCTCGGCGAGCAGTACTTC
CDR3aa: CASSSLGEQYF

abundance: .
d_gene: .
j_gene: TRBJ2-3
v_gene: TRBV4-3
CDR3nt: TGCGCCAGCAGCCAAGAAGGGGGTACTAGCACAGATACGCAGTATTTT
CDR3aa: CASSQEGGTSTDTQYF

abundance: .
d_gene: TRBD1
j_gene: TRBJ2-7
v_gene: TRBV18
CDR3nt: TGTGCCAGCCGGGACAGCTCCTACGAGCAGTACTTC
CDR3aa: CASRDSSYEQYF

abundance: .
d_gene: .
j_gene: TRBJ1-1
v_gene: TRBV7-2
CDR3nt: TGTGCCAGCAGCTTAGTGGGGGGGCTGGAAATACGAGAAGCTTTCTTT
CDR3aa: CASSLVGGLEIREAFF

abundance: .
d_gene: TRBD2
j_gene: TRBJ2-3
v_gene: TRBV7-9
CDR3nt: TGTGCCAGCAGCTCTGGGACTAGCGGATACACAGATACGCAGTATTTT
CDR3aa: CASSSGTSGYTDTQYF

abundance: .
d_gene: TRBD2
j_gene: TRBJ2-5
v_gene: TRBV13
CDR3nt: TGTGCCAGCAGCTTTGGACTAGCCTCGGAAGAGACCCAGTACTTC
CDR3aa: CASSFGLASEETQYF

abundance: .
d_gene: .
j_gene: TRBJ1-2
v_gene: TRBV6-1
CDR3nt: TGTGCCAGCAGTGAAGCGGCTCTTATGGGCTACACCTTC
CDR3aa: CASSEAALMGYTF

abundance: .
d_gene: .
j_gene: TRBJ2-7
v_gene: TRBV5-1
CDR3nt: TGCGCCAGCAGCTCAGGGGGAGGCGAGCAGTACTTC
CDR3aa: CASSSGGGEQYF

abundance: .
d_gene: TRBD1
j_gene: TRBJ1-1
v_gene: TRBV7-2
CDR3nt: TGTGCCAGCAGCTTAGTAGGGACAGGGGGCGCCCGGACTGAAGCTTTCTTT
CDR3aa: CASSLVGTGGARTEAFF

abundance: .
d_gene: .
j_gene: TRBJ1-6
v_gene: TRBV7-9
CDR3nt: TGTGCCAGCAGCTTAGTGGTCGGCGGAGAAAATTCACCCCTCCACTTT
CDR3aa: CASSLVVGGENSPLHF

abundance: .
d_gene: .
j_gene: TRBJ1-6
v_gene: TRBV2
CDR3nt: TGTGCCAGCAGTGAACGGGGGCCCCTCCACTTT
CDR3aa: CASSERGPLHF

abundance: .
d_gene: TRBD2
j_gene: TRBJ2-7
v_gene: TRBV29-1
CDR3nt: TGCAGCGTTGGACTAGCGGGAGGGCCAAGGGAGGAGCAGTACTTC
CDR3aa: CSVGLAGGPREEQYF

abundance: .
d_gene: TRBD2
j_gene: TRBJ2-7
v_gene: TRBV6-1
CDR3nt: TGTGCCAGCAGTGAGGGACTAGCGGATACTTACGAGCAGTACTTC
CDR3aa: CASSEGLADTYEQYF

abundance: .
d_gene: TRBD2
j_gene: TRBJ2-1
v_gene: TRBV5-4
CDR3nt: TGTGCCAGCAGCTTGACTAGCGGGAGGCTTGAGCAGTTCTTC
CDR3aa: CASSLTSGRLEQFF

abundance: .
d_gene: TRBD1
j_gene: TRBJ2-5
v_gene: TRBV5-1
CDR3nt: TGCGCCAGCAGCCCAGGGGGAGAGAAAGAGACCCAGTACTTC
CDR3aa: CASSPGGEKETQYF

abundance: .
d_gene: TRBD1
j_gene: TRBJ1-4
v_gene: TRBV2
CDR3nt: TGTGCCAGCAGGGTAACAGGGGTGGCTGAAAAACTGTTTTTT
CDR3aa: CASRVTGVAEKLFF

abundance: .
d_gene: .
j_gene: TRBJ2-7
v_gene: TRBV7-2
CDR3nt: TGTGCCAGCAGCTTAGGCAGGGCCTCCTACGAGCAGTACTTC
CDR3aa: CASSLGRASYEQYF

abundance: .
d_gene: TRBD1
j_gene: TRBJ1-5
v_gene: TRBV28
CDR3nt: TGTGCCAGCAAGGGGACAGGCGATGGGAATCAGCCCCAGCATTTT
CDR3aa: CASKGTGDGNQPQHF

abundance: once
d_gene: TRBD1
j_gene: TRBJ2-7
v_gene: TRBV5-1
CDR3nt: TGCGCCAGCAGCTTGGGGACAGGGTTGATGAGCTCCTACGAGCAGTACTTC
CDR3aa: CASSLGTGLMSSYEQYF

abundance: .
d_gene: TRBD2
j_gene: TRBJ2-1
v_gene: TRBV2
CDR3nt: TGTGCCAGCAGGAGGGGACTAGCGCTTAGGGATGAGCAGTTCTTC
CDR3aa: CASRRGLALRDEQFF

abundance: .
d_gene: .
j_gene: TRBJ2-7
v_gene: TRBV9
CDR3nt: TGTGCCAGCAGCGTACTCGGCGCCGACGAGCAGTACTTC
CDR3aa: CASSVLGADEQYF

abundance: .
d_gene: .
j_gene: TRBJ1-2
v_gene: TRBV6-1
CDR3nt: TGTGCCAGTCACGAAGGGCCTGCGAACTATGGCTACACCTTC
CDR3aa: CASHEGPANYGYTF

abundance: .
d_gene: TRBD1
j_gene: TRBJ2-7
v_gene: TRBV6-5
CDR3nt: TGTGCCACCAGGGGCGGGACAGGGTTCTACGAGCAGTACTTC
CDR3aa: CATRGGTGFYEQYF

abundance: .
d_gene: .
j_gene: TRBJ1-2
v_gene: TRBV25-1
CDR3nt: TGTGCCAGCAGTGATGACAGATCCTATGGCTACACCTTC
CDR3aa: CASSDDRSYGYTF

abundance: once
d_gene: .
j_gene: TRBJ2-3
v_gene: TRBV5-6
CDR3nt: TGTGCCAGCAGCTTGCCAGGGCTAGATACGCAGTATTTT
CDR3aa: CASSLPGLDTQYF